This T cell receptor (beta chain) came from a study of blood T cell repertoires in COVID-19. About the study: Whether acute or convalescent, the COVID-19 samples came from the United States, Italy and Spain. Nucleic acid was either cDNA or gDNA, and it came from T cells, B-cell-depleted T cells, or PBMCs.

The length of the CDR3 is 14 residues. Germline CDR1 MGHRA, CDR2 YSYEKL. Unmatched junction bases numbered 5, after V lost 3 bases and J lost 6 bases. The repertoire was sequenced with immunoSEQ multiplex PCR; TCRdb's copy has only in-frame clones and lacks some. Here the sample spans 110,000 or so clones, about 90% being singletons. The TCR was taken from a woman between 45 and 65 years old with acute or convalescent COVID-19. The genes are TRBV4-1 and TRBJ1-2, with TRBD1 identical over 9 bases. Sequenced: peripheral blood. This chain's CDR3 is CASSHKQGADGYTF. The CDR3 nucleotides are TGCGCCAGCAGCCACAAACAGGGGGCGGATGGCTACACCTTC.